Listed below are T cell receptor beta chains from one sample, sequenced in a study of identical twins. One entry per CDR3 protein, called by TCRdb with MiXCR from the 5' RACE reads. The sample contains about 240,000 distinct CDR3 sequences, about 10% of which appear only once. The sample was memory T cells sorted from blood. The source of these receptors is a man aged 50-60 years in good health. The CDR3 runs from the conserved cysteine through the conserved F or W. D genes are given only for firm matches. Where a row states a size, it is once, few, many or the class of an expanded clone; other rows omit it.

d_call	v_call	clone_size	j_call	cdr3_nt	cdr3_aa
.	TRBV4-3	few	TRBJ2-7	TGCGCCAGCAGCCAAGTGTGGTCAGGCGCCTACGAGCAGTACTTC	CASSQVWSGAYEQYF
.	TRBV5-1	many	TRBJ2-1	TGCGCCAGCAGCTTTGAGGGACCCTACAATGAGCAGTTCTTC	CASSFEGPYNEQFF
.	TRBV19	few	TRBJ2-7	TGTGCCAGTAGTTCCGGATATTTTGGACGCCAGAGCTCCTACGAGCAGTACTTC	CASSSGYFGRQSSYEQYF
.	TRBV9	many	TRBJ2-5	TGTGCCAGCAATCGCGTAGAAGAGACCCAGTACTTC	CASNRVEETQYF
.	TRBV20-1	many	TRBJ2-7	TGCAGTGCCCAAAAAAGTCGGTACGAGCAGTACTTC	CSAQKSRYEQYF
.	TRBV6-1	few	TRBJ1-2	TGTGCCAGCAGCCCCCTGGACAGTAACTATGGCTACACCTTC	CASSPLDSNYGYTF
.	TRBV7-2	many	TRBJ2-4	TGTGCCAGCGGGGAGGGGGTTGTGGACAAAAACATTCAGTACTTC	CASGEGVVDKNIQYF
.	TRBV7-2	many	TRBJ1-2	TGTGCCAGCAGCTTAGCGCGGCAAGGCTACACCTTC	CASSLARQGYTF
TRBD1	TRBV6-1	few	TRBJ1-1	TGTGCCAGCAGCCGACAGGGCTTTGGGTTGAACACTGAAGCTTTCTTT	CASSRQGFGLNTEAFF
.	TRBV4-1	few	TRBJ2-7	TGCGCCAGCAGCCAAGATTATGGGGGGCAGATTAAGTACTTC	CASSQDYGGQIKYF
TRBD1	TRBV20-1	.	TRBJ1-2	TGCAGTGCTACACAGGGGGAGTCCTATGGCTACACCTTC	CSATQGESYGYTF
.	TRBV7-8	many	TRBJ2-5	TGTGCCAGCAGTCCTAGGGGGGACAGACGATTTGGGGAGACCCAGTACTTC	CASSPRGDRRFGETQYF
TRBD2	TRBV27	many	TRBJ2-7	TGTGCCAGCAGTTTAAGTCTAGCGGGGGCCTACGAGCAGTACTTC	CASSLSLAGAYEQYF
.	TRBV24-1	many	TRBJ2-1	TGTGCCACCTCGGACCCCAATGAGCAGTTCTTC	CATSDPNEQFF
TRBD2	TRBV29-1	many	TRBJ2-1	TGCAGCGCCGGGACTAGCAACTACAATGAGCAGTTCTTC	CSAGTSNYNEQFF
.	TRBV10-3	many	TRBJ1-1	TGTGCCACCCGTTGGTCGGAGGACACTGAAGCTTTCTTT	CATRWSEDTEAFF
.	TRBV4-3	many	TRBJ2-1	TGCGCCAGCAGCCTAGGAGTAGCGGACTTGGGGAATGAGCAGTTCTTC	CASSLGVADLGNEQFF
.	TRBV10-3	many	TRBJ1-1	TGTGCCATCAGTGAGTCGGGGGGTCTGAACACTGAAGCTTTCTTT	CAISESGGLNTEAFF
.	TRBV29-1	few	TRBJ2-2	TGCAGCGTTGGGGGCTATTCAGGGGAGCTGTTTTTT	CSVGGYSGELFF
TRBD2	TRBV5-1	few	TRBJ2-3	TGCGCCAGCAGCTTAACCGGGACTAGCGGAGATACGCAGTATTTT	CASSLTGTSGDTQYF
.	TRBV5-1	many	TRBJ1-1	TGCGCCAGCAGCATGGGCGATAGGGATCTATTCGAAGCTTTCTTT	CASSMGDRDLFEAFF
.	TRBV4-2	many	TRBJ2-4	TGTGCCAGCAGCACGACAGGGGACTACGGTTCTGGCATTCAGTACTTC	CASSTTGDYGSGIQYF
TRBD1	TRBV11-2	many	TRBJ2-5	TGTGCCAGCAGCTTAATCCAGGGGGAAGAGACCCAGTACTTC	CASSLIQGEETQYF
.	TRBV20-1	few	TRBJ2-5	TGCAGTGCTAGAGTTTCCCTTAGCGAGACCCAGTACTTC	CSARVSLSETQYF
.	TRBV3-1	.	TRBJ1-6	TGTGCCAGCTCCCGAGCTGATAATTCACCCCTCCACTTT	CASSRADNSPLHF
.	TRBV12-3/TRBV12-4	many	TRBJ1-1	TGTGCCAGCAGTTTCCCAGGGTTGGGAGCTTTCTTT	CASSFPGLGAFF
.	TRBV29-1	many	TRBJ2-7	TGCAGCGTTTCCAGCCCTGGGGACTACGAGCAGTACTTC	CSVSSPGDYEQYF
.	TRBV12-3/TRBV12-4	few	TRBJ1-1	TGTGCCAGCAGCCCCAGACGCGGGGGAGGCACTGAAGCTTTCTTT	CASSPRRGGGTEAFF
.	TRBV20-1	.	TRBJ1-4	TGCAGTTCTTCGACAGGAACTAATGAAAAACTGTTTTTT	CSSSTGTNEKLFF
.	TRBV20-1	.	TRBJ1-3	TGCAGTGCTGCACAGGGCGCTGGAAACACCATATATTTT	CSAAQGAGNTIYF
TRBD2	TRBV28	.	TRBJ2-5	TGTGCCAGCAGTGCCTCATTGGGACTAGTAGGAGAAGAGACCCAGTACTTC	CASSASLGLVGEETQYF
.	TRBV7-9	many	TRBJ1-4	TGTGCCAGCAGCTCCAGAACTAATGAAAAACTGTTTTTT	CASSSRTNEKLFF
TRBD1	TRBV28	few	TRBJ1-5	TGTGCCAGCAGACAGGGGAACAATCAGCCCCAGCATTTT	CASRQGNNQPQHF
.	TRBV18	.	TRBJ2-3	TGTGCCAGCTCACCATCCCTCTCTAGCACAGATACGCAGTATTTT	CASSPSLSSTDTQYF
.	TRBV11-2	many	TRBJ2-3	TGTGCCAGCACCCCAGGAGGAGATACGCAGTATTTT	CASTPGGDTQYF
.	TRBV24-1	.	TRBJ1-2	TGTGCCACCAGTACAGGGCGGCATGGCTACACCTTC	CATSTGRHGYTF
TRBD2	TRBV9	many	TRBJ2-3	TGTGCCAGCAGCATCGATAGCGGGAGCACAGATACGCAGTATTTT	CASSIDSGSTDTQYF
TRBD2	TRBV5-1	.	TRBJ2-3	TGCGCCAGCAGCTTGGGGACTAGCGGGAGTGGTTTGGATACGCAGTATTTT	CASSLGTSGSGLDTQYF
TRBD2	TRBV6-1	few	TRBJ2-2	TGTGCCAGCAAGGGGGGACTAGTTTTATCCGGGGAGCTGTTTTTT	CASKGGLVLSGELFF
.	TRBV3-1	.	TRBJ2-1	TGTGCCAGCAGCCACGCTGAGACCCACAATGAGCAGTTCTTC	CASSHAETHNEQFF